The entry that follows covers one T cell receptor (beta chain) sequence. Antigen specificity is unknown. It was with a sample-barcoded 5' primer and a J-beta primer mix that a second PCR of roughly 7 to 12 cycles was run. TCRdb re-called the 5' RACE reads through MiXCR, storing one row per CDR3 protein. Found here are around 970,000 distinct CDR3 sequences, roughly half of them singletons; the top ten hold 20% to 25%. The sample providers were healthy Caucasian people from Russia, aged roughly 6 to 90. They isolated at least 6 million PBMCs from each sample. Per sample, at least 5 micrograms of total RNA were extracted. The data belong to a study of blood T cells in healthy people across ages. Trimming cost V 3 bases and J 4 bases, with 10 bases left between them. This CDR3 contains 13 residues. Germline V CDR1 and CDR2: MNHNY, SVGAGI (reference sequence). Regarding the study as a whole: Researchers deemed the diversity estimates from one million T cells underestimates.

The V call is TRBV6-6, the J call TRBJ2-7; D call uncertain. Sequencing was performed on blood. This clonotype was sampled from a woman aged 60 to 75 in good health. The CDR3 DNA is TGTGCCAGCAGTTATCATACACAATACGAGCAGTACTTC. It is translated as CASSYHTQYEQYF.